This section outlines one T cell receptor (beta chain) sequence together with its context. Splitting of each subset's genomic DNA was done evenly across several immunoSEQ plates. Repertoires were generated with immunoSEQ multiplex PCR, while TCRdb's copy carries only in-frame clones and drops some. This repertoire shows some 2 million clones, around 96% found once; its top ten account for more than 0.95%. Per germline, CDR1 SEHNR and CDR2 FQNEAQ (reference sequence). Trimming removed 5 bases at V and 6 bases at J, with 13 bases between. The CDR3 has 13 amino acids. The data stem from a study of shared clonotypes between healthy human individuals. CD8 cells regarded as naive lacked CD45RO, were positively chosen for CCR7, and omitted terminally differentiated effector memory CD45RA+ cells.

This sequence was found in a man younger than 30 in good health. The chain employs TRBV7-9 and TRBJ1-1, with D tentatively TRBD1 (5 bases). Sample: naive CD8+ T cells sorted from blood. CDR3 amino acids: CASSRRQGPEAFF. CDR3 nucleotide sequence: TGTGCCAGCAGCCGCCGGCAGGGCCCTGAAGCTTTCTTT.